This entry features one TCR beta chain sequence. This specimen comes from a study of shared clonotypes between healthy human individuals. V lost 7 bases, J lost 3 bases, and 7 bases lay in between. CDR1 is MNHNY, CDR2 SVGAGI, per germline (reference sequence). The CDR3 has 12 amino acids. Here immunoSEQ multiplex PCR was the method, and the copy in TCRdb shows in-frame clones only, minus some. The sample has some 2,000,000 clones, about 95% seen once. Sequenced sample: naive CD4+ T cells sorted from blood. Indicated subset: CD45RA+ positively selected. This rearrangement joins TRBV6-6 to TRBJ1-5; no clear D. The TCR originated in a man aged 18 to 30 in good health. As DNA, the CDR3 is TGTGCCAGCACCCTTTTCAATCAGCCCCAGCATTTT. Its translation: CASTLFNQPQHF.